This TCR beta chain derives from a study of cytomegalovirus exposure and HLA in healthy donors. The primer mix had 60 Vbeta and 13 Jbeta primers. Sequenced by immunoSEQ multiplex PCR; TCRdb stores in-frame clones only, minus some. The sample gives over 75,000 clones, around 59% of which show up once; 2.3% is in the top ten. The germline V gene has CDR1 MNHNS and CDR2 SASEGT. The V end lost 3 bases, the J end lost 11 bases, and 7 bases lay between the germline ends. This CDR3 has 10 residues. Each of the donors was a healthy bone marrow donor. Material: PBMCs. The V gene is TRBV6-1, the J gene TRBJ1-1, with D unresolved. The sequence was collected from a human donor in good health. The CDR3 loop reads CASSDAVAFF. The CDR3 DNA reads as TGTGCCAGCAGTGATGCGGTGGCTTTCTTT.